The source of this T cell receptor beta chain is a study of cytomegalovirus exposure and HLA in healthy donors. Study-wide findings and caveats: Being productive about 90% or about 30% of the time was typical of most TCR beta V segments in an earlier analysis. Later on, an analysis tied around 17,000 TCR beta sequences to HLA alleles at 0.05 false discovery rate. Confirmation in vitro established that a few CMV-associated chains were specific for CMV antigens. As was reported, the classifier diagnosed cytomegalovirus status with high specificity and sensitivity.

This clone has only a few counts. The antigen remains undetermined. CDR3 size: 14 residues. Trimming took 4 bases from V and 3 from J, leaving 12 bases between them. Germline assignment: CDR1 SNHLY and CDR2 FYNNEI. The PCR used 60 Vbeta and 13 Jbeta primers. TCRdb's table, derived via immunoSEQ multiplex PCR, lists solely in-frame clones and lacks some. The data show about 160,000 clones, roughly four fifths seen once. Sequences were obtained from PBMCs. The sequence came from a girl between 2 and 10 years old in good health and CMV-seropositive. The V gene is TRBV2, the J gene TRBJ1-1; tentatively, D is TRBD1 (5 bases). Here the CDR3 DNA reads TGTGCCAGCAGTGCTCAGGGATCGGACACTGAAGCTTTCTTT. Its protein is CASSAQGSDTEAFF.